This T cell receptor (beta chain) was sequenced for a study of T cell responses to AZD1222 COVID-19 vaccine. With respect to this clone: Its cognate antigen is unknown.

Data came from immunoSEQ multiplex PCR; TCRdb stores just in-frame clones and leaves some out. This repertoire shows some 150,000 clones, 90% to 95% found once; its top ten account for 1.5% to 2%. Germline CDR1 reads SEHNR; CDR2 reads FQNEAQ (reference sequence). CDR3 length: 15 residues. V trimming: 2 bases; J trimming: 6 bases; junction bases outside the gene matches: 8. General study points: Variant regions that are unmutated are reportedly the target of nearly half of spike-specific TCRs.

The V gene is TRBV7-9, the J gene TRBJ1-2; 8 bases map to TRBD1. This material consisted of peripheral blood, taken on day 0 of AZD1222 vaccination. This sequence was found in an adult in good health. The CDR3 sequence: CASSLITGGWDGYTF. The CDR3 DNA follows: TGTGCCAGCAGCTTAATCACAGGGGGTTGGGATGGCTACACCTTC. The full variable domain, rest sourced from reference TRBV7-9 and TRBJ1-2, is DTGVSQNPRHKITKRGQNVTFRCDPISEHNRLYWYRQTLGQGPEFLTYFQNEAQLEKSRLLSDRFSAERPKGSFSTLEIQRTEQGDSAMYLCASSLITGGWDGYTFGSGTRLTVV.